This T cell receptor beta chain stems from a study of T cell responses to AZD1222 COVID-19 vaccine. Study at large: Second-dose groups at about 4 or about 12 weeks were pooled.

General study points: Donors were chiefly white British, with a greater number of females, and clonal diversity was perhaps underestimated. Close to half of spike-specific TCRs reportedly recognize unmutated variant regions.

As regards this clone: Its antigen is not identified.

Profiling relied on immunoSEQ multiplex PCR, and the TCRdb table lists in-frame clones only, not all of them. This sample has about 160,000 clones, with approximately 91% found just once. The receptor's source is an adult in good health. The specimen comprised peripheral blood, sampled on day 0 of AZD1222 vaccination.

CDR3 nucleotides: TGCGCCAGCAGCTTGGCCAGGGATTTTGAAGCTTTCTTT. Residues: CASSLARDFEAFF. V is TRBV5-1 and J is TRBJ1-1; a possible D gene is TRBD1 (5 bases). CDR3 length: 13 residues. The V end was cut by 0 bases, the J end by 7 bases, with 10 bases between. CDR1 and CDR2 from the germline V gene are SGHRS and YFSETQ.